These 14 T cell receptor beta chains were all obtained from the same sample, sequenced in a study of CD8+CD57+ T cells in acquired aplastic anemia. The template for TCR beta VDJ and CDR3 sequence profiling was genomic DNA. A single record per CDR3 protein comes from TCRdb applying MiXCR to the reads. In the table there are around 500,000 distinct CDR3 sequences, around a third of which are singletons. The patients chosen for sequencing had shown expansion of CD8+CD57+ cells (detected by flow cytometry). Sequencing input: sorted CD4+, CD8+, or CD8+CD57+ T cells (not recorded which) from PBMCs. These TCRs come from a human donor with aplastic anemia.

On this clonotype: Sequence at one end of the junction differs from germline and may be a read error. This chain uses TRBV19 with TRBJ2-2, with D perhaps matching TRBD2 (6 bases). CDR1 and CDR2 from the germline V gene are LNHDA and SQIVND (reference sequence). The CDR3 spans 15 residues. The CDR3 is CASSAPGRVVGGLFF. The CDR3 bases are TGTGCCAGTAGTGCCCCAGGCAGGGTGGTCGGGGGGCTGTTTTTT.

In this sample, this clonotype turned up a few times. The CDR3 reads CASRDFEPQHF. DNA for the CDR3: TGTGCCAGCCGGGACTTTGAGCCCCAGCATTTT. The chain carries TRBV6-1 and TRBJ1-5; tentative D call: TRBD1 (5 bases). Germline V gene sequence: CDR1 MNHNS, CDR2 SASEGT. Trimming shortened V by 8 bases and J by 8 bases, and 10 bases separated the two germline ends. The CDR3 loop spans 11 amino acids.

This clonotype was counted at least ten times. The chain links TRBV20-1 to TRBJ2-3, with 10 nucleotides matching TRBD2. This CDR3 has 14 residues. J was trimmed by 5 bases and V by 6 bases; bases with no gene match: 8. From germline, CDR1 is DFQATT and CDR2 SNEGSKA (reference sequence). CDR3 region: CSAGSGRALDTQYF. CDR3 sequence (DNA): TGCAGTGCGGGGAGCGGGAGGGCCTTAGATACGCAGTATTTT.

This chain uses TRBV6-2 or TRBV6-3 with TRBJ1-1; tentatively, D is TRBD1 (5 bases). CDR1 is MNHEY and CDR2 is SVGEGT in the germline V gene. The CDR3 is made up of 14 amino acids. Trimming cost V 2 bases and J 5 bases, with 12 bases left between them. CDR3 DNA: TGTGCCAGCAGTTACGCAGGGCTGGGGACTGAAGCTTTCTTT. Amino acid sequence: CASSYAGLGTEAFF.

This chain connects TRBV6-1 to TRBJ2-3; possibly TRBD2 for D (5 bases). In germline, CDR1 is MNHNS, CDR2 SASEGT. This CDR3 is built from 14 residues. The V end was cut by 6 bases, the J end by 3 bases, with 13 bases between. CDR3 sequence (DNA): TGTGCCAGCAGCTCGGACTGGCGGACAGATACGCAGTATTTT. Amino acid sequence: CASSSDWRTDTQYF.

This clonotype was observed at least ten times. CDR3 nucleotides: TGTGCCACCGCCCGTGGGGCGGAGGGTTACACCTTC. It translates to CATARGAEGYTF. V gene TRBV12-3 or TRBV12-4 combines with J gene TRBJ1-2, with D perhaps matching TRBD1 (5 bases). The CDR3 loop spans 12 amino acids. V shed 10 bases and J shed 11 bases, with 20 bases lying between them.

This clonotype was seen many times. The CDR3, as DNA: TGTGCCAGCAGCCGCGCAGGGGGCGGGGGACAAGAGACCCAGTACTTC. Translation gives CASSRAGGGGQETQYF. The chain combines TRBV7-9 with TRBJ2-5; TRBD1 is a possible D gene (8 bases). V lost 5 bases and J lost 2, with 18 bases in between. Per the germline V gene, CDR1 is SEHNR and CDR2 is FQNEAQ (reference sequence). The CDR3 loop spans 16 amino acids. The full variable domain, with the rest looked up from reference TRBV7-9 and TRBJ2-5, is DTGVSQNPRHKITKRGQNVTFRCDPISEHNRLYWYRQTLGQGPEFLTYFQNEAQLEKSRLLSDRFSAERPKGSFSTLEIQRTEQGDSAMYLCASSRAGGGGQETQYFGPGTRLLVL.

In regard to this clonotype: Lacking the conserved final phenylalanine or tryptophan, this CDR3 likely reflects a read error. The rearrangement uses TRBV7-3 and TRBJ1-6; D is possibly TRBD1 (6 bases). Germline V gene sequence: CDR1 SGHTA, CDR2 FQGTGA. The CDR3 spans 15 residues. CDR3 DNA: TGTGCCGGCAGCTTAGCGATTGCAGGGGATTCACCCCTCCACTTG. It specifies CAGSLAIAGDSPLHL.

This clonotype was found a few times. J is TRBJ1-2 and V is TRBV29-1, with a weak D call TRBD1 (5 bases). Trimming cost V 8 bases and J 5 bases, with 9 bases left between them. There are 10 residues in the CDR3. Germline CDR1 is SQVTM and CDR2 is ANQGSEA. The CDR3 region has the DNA TGCAGCCTACGGGGGTATGGCTACACCTTC. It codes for CSLRGYGYTF. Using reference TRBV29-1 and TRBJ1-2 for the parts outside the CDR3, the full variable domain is SAVISQKPSRDICQRGTSLTIQCQVDSQVTMMFWYRQQPGQSLTLIATANQGSEATYESGFVIDKFPISRPNLTFSTLTVSNMSPEDSSIYLCSLRGYGYTFGSGTRLTVV.

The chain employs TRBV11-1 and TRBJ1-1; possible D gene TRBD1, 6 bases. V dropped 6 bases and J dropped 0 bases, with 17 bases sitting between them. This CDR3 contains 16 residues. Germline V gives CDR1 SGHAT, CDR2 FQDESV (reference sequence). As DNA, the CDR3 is TGTGCCAGCAGTCCCAGAGGGGGGGGCCTGAACACTGAAGCTTTCTTT. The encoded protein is CASSPRGGGLNTEAFF. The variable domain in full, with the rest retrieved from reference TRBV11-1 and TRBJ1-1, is EAEVAQSPRYKITEKSQAVAFWCDPISGHATLYWYRQILGQGPELLVQFQDESVVDDSQLPKDRFSAERLKGVDSTLKIQPAELGDSAMYLCASSPRGGGLNTEAFFGQGTRLTVV.

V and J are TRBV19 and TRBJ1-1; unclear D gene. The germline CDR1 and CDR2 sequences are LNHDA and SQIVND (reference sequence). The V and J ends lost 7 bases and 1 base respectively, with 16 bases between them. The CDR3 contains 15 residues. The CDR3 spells CASTPQVRQNTEAFF. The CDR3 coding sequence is TGTGCCAGTACCCCCCAAGTACGGCAGAACACTGAAGCTTTCTTT.

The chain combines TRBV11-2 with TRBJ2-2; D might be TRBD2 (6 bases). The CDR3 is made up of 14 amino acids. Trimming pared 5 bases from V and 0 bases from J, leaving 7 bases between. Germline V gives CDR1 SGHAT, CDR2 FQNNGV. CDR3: CASSRGTNTGELFF. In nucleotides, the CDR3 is TGTGCCAGCAGCCGCGGGACGAACACCGGGGAGCTGTTTTTT.

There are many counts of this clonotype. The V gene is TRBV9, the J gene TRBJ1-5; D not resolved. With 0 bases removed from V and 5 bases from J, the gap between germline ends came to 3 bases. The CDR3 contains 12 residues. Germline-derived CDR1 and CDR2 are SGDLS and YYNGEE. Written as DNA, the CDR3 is TGTGCCAGCAGCGTAGGGGATCAGCCCCAGCATTTT. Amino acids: CASSVGDQPQHF.

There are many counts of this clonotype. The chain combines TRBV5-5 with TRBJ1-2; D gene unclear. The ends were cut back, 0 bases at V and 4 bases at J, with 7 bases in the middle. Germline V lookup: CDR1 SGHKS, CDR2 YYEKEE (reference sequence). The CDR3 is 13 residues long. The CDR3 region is CASSLADIYGYTF. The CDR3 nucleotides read TGTGCCAGCAGCTTGGCAGATATCTATGGCTACACCTTC.